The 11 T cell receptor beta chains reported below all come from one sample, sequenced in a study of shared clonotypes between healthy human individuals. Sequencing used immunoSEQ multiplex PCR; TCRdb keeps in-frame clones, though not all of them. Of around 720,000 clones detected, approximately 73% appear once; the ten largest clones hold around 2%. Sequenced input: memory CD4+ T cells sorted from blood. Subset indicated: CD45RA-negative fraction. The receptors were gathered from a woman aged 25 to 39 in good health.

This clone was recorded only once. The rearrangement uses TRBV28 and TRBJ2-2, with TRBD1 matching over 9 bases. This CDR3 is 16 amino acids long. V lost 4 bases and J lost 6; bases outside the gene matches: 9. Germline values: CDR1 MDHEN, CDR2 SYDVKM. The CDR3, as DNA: TGTGCCAGCAGTTCATCCGGGACAGGGAAGGCCGGGGAGCTGTTTTTT. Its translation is CASSSSGTGKAGELFF.

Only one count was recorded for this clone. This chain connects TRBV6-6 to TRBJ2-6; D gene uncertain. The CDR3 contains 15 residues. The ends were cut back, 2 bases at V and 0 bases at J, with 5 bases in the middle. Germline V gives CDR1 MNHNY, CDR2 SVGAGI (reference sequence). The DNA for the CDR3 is TGTGCCAGCAGTTACATCCACTCTGGGGCCAACGTCCTGACTTTC. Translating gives CASSYIHSGANVLTF.

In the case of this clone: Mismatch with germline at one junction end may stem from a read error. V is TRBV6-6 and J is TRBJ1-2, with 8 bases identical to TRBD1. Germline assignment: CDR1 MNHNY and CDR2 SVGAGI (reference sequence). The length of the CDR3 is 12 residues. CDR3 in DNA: TGTGCCAGCAGTTACCCGGGAGGCAGGGGGCACTTC. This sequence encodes CASSYPGGRGHF.

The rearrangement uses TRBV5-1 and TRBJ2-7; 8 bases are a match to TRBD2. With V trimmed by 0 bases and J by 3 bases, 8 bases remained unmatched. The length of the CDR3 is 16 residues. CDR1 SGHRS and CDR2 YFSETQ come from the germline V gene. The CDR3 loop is CASSLERAGVNYEQYF. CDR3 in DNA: TGCGCCAGCAGCTTGGAGCGAGCGGGAGTGAACTACGAGCAGTACTTC.

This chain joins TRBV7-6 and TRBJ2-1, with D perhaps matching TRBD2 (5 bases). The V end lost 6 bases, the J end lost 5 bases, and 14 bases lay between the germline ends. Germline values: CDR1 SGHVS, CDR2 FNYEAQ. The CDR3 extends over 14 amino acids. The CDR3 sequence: CASSSSRRDNEQFF. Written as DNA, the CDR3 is TGTGCCAGCAGTTCCAGCAGGCGGGACAATGAGCAGTTCTTC.

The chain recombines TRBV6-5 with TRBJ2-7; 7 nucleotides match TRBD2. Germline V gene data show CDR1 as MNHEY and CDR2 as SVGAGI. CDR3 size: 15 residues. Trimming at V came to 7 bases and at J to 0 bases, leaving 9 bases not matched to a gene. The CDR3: CASTHRASGSYEQYF. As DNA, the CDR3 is TGTGCCAGCACCCACCGGGCTAGCGGCTCCTACGAGCAGTACTTC.

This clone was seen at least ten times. As DNA, the CDR3 is TGCGCCAGCAGCTTTATGTCCCCAGGGGCAGATACGCAGTATTTT. Translation: CASSFMSPGADTQYF. The chain carries TRBV5-1 and TRBJ2-3, with a tentative D call TRBD1 (6 bases). Per germline, CDR1 SGHRS and CDR2 YFSETQ. This CDR3 comprises 15 residues. V was clipped by 2 bases and J by 4 bases, with 14 bases between them.

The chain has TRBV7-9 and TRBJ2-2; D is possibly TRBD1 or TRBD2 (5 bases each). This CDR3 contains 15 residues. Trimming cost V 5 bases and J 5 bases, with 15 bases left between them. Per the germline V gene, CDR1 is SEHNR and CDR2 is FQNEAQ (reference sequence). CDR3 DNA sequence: TGTGCCAGCAGCCTCCGGGACGGCACAACCGGGGAGCTGTTTTTT. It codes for CASSLRDGTTGELFF.

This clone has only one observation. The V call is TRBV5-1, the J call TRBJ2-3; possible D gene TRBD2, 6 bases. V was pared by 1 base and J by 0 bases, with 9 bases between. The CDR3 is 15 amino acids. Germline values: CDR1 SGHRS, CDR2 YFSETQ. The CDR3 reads CASSLWGDSTDTQYF. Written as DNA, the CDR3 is TGCGCCAGCAGCTTGTGGGGGGATAGCACAGATACGCAGTATTTT.

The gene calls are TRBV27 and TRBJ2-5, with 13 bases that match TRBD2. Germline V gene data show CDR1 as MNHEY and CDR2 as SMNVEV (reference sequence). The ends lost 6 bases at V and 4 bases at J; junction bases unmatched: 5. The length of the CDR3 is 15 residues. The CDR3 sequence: CASSPLAGGPETQYF. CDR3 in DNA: TGTGCCAGCAGCCCACTAGCGGGAGGGCCAGAGACCCAGTACTTC.

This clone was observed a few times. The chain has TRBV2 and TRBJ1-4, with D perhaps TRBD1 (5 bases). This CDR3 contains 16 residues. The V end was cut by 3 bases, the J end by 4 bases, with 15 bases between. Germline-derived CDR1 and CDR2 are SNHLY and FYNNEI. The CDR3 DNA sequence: TGTGCCAGCAGTGATCGGGTCGGCACAGGTAATGAAAAACTGTTTTTT. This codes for CASSDRVGTGNEKLFF.